Following are 23 T cell receptor beta chains from one sample sequenced in a study of Graves' ophthalmopathy and Graves' hyperthyroidism. RNA transcripts were the source from which TCR beta CDR3 regions were amplified. RT-PCR in the first round used HTBI primers; a second-round multiplex PCR followed. TCRdb reprocessed the multiplex PCR reads via MiXCR and lists one record per CDR3 protein. The sample includes some 160,000 distinct CDR3 sequences, around 39% of them seen just once. The specimen was peripheral blood. These receptors were obtained from a young man with Graves' ophthalmopathy.

This clonotype was seen many times. The chain recombines TRBV18 with TRBJ1-6, with D uncertain. Deletions cut 3 bases from V and 5 bases from J, with 8 bases between. CDR1 is KGHSH, CDR2 LQKENI, per germline. The CDR3 contains 14 residues. CDR3: CASSPGRHNSPLHF. The CDR3 DNA reads as TGTGCCAGCTCACCTGGCAGGCATAATTCACCCCTCCACTTT.

This clonotype was detected many times. The chain carries TRBV30 and TRBJ2-7; D is undetermined. The CDR3 covers 14 residues. V lost 0 bases and J lost 3, with 12 bases in between. Germline assignment: CDR1 GTSNPN and CDR2 SVGIG (reference sequence). The CDR3 DNA sequence: TGTGCCTGGAGTGTACGGAACAGATACTACGAGCAGTACTTC. The encoded protein is CAWSVRNRYYEQYF. Filled out from reference TRBV30 and TRBJ2-7, the complete variable domain reads SQTIHQWPATLVQPVGSPLSLECTVEGTSNPNLYWYRQAAGRGLQLLFYSVGIGQISSEVPQNLSASRPQDRQFILSSKKLLLSDSGFYLCAWSVRNRYYEQYFGPGTRLTVT.

In this sample, this clonotype turned up a few times. The rearrangement joins TRBV28 to TRBJ2-5, with 7 nucleotides matching TRBD2. The V gene end was trimmed by 4 bases and the J gene end by 4 bases; junction bases not matched to a gene: 12. The CDR3 totals 16 residues. Germline V CDR1 and CDR2: MDHEN, SYDVKM. This chain's CDR3 is CASSSSIGGSSETQYF. In nucleotides, the CDR3 is TGTGCCAGCAGTTCGTCTATTGGCGGGAGTTCAGAGACCCAGTACTTC.

The V and J genes are TRBV6-2 or TRBV6-3 and TRBJ2-7, with D uncertain. CDR3 length equals 13 residues. CDR1 MNHEY and CDR2 SVGEGT come from the germline V gene. Trimming left V 0 bases short and J 3 bases short, with 6 bases between. CDR3 DNA sequence: TGTGCCAGCAGTTACTCCACGATCTACGAGCAGTACTTC. It yields the protein CASSYSTIYEQYF.

The genes are TRBV12-5 and TRBJ1-1; possible D gene TRBD1, 6 bases. CDR3 size: 13 residues. In germline, CDR1 is LGHNT, CDR2 FRNRAP. V shed 3 bases and J shed 1 base, with 6 bases lying between them. The CDR3, as DNA: TGTGCTAGTGGTTTAGGGGGGAACACTGAAGCTTTCTTT. It is translated as CASGLGGNTEAFF.

There are many counts of this clonotype. This chain joins TRBV7-2 and TRBJ1-1; 7 bases agree with TRBD1. Germline CDR1 and CDR2: SGHTA and FQGNSA. There are 15 residues in the CDR3. The V and J ends lost 5 bases and 0 bases, in that order; junction bases with no gene match: 6. CDR3 nucleotides: TGTGCCAGCAGCCCGACAGGGTTTTTGAACACTGAAGCTTTCTTT. This sequence encodes CASSPTGFLNTEAFF.

The chain carries TRBV6-1 and TRBJ2-7; TRBD2 matches at 8 bases. Per germline, CDR1 MNHNS and CDR2 SASEGT. J was trimmed by 2 bases and V by 8 bases; bases with no gene match: 11. The CDR3 is 15 residues long. CDR3 nucleotides: TGTGCCAGCCGTCTCCAGGGGCGGGGGGCCTACGAGCAGTACTTC. Translating it yields CASRLQGRGAYEQYF.

The rearrangement links TRBV9 to TRBJ1-2; TRBD1 matches at 7 bases. The CDR3 has 13 residues. Germline V gene data show CDR1 as SGDLS and CDR2 as YYNGEE. Trimming took 2 bases from V and 8 from J; bases not matched to a gene: 6. CDR3 sequence reads: CASSVRDRVGYTF. CDR3 DNA sequence: TGTGCCAGCAGCGTGCGGGACAGAGTAGGCTACACCTTC.

This clonotype was picked up many times. This rearrangement joins TRBV30 to TRBJ1-5, with 7 bases identical to TRBD1. J lost 9 bases, V lost 1 base, and 12 bases had no gene match. The CDR3 is 15 amino acids. CDR1 and CDR2 (germline): GTSNPN, SVGIG (reference sequence). The CDR3 here is CAWSESGTVIRPQHF. The CDR3 DNA reads as TGTGCCTGGAGTGAAAGCGGGACAGTGATCAGGCCCCAGCATTTT.

Ten or more counts support this clonotype. The chain employs TRBV12-3 or TRBV12-4 and TRBJ2-2, with TRBD2 identical over 7 bases. Trimming removed 5 bases from V and 0 bases from J; junction bases left unmatched: 9. The CDR3 runs to 17 residues. CDR3 amino acids: CASSTPPGLPNTGELFF. Here the CDR3 DNA reads TGTGCCAGCAGTACCCCCCCGGGACTACCGAACACCGGGGAGCTGTTTTTT.

Ten or more counts support this clonotype. The CDR3 sequence is CASSLGPLGPYEQYF. DNA of the CDR3: TGCGCCAGCAGTCTTGGACCCCTAGGACCCTACGAGCAGTACTTC. This chain uses TRBV5-1 with TRBJ2-7, with unresolved D. V was shortened by 5 bases and J by 2 bases, with 17 bases between the two germline ends. Germline V gene sequence: CDR1 SGHRS, CDR2 YFSETQ. This CDR3 comprises 15 residues.

This clonotype was counted many times. This chain joins TRBV29-1 and TRBJ1-1, with D maybe TRBD1 (5 bases). This CDR3 is built from 16 residues. The V end was cut by 7 bases, the J end by 1 base, with 22 bases between. Germline V lookup: CDR1 SQVTM, CDR2 ANQGSEA. The DNA for the CDR3 is TGCAGCGAGCTAAAGAGTAAACCGCAGGGGAACACTGAAGCTTTCTTT. This translates into CSELKSKPQGNTEAFF.

This clonotype was seen a few times. The V and J genes are TRBV12-3 or TRBV12-4 and TRBJ1-1; D not certain. CDR3 length: 14 residues. Trimming pared 0 bases from V and 1 base from J, leaving 6 bases between. The CDR3 here is CASSLAVTNTEAFF. CDR3 sequence (DNA): TGTGCCAGCAGTTTAGCAGTAACGAACACTGAAGCTTTCTTT.

V usage is TRBV6-2 or TRBV6-3 and J usage is TRBJ1-1; no clear D. The CDR3 is made up of 14 amino acids. V was trimmed by 3 bases and J by 8 bases, leaving 16 bases between them. Germline V CDR1 and CDR2: MNHEY, SVGEGT. The CDR3 nucleotides read TGTGCCAGCAGTTATTTCGCCCGAAGTTCCGAAGCTTTCTTT. Translated, it gives CASSYFARSSEAFF.

The rearrangement links TRBV7-9 to TRBJ2-7, with 11 bases that match TRBD2. The CDR3 is 15 residues long. The germline gives CDR1 SEHNR, CDR2 FQNEAQ (reference sequence). Germline trimming cut 1 base from V and 6 bases from J; bases unmatched to any gene: 5. The DNA for the CDR3 is TGTGCCAGCAGCTTAGGCCCGGGACTAGCGGTCGAGCAGTACTTC. The encoded protein is CASSLGPGLAVEQYF.

This clonotype was counted at least ten times. This chain uses TRBV28 with TRBJ1-1, with a possible D match to TRBD1 (6 bases). The germline CDR1 and CDR2 sequences are MDHEN and SYDVKM. The CDR3 is made up of 14 amino acids. Trimming left V 3 bases short and J 4 bases short, with 12 bases between. The CDR3 loop is CASSFWSGATEAFF. The DNA of the CDR3 is TGTGCCAGCAGTTTTTGGTCAGGGGCCACTGAAGCTTTCTTT. The whole variable domain, filled in from reference TRBV28 and TRBJ1-1, reads DVKVTQSSRYLVKRTGEKVFLECVQDMDHENMFWYRQDPGLGLRLIYFSYDVKMKEKGDIPEGYSVSREKKERFSLILESASTNQTSMYLCASSFWSGATEAFFGQGTRLTVV.

In this sample, this clonotype turned up many times. The gene calls are TRBV20-1 and TRBJ1-1; no reliable D call. Looked up from germline, CDR1 is DFQATT and CDR2 is SNEGSKA (reference sequence). The CDR3 runs 13 residues. Trimming pared 1 base from V and 1 base from J, leaving 7 bases between. The CDR3 DNA reads as TGCAGTGCTAGAGTAACACAGAACACTGAAGCTTTCTTT. Protein: CSARVTQNTEAFF.

The sample holds a few counts of this clonotype. The chain's CDR3 is CASSPQRGEEQYF. Here the CDR3 DNA reads TGTGCCAGCAGTCCTCAACGGGGGGAGGAGCAGTACTTC. The chain employs TRBV12-3 or TRBV12-4 and TRBJ2-7, with 7 bases matching TRBD2. This CDR3 has 13 amino acids. J lost 7 bases, V lost 5 bases, and 8 bases had no gene match.

Many counts were recorded for this clonotype. The chain joins TRBV11-3 to TRBJ2-5; D not resolved. The CDR3 runs to 14 residues. Germline CDR1 SGHNT, CDR2 YENEEA. Trimming pared 6 bases from V and 4 bases from J, leaving 15 bases between. The CDR3 sequence is CASRNENNRETQYF. CDR3 DNA: TGTGCCAGCAGGAATGAGAACAACCGAGAGACCCAGTACTTC.

This clonotype showed up just a few times. This chain's CDR3 is CASSGPFGPNTGELFF. DNA of the CDR3: TGTGCCAGCAGTGGCCCCTTCGGACCTAACACCGGGGAGCTGTTTTTT. The V gene is TRBV6-1, the J gene TRBJ2-2; no definite D call. Deletions cut 4 bases from V and 2 bases from J, with 14 bases between. Germline assignment: CDR1 MNHNS and CDR2 SASEGT. CDR3 length: 16 residues.

Ten or more counts support this clonotype. CDR3 in DNA: TGCAGCGTGGACCCCGGAGGGGGAAGGTGGGAGACCCAGTACTTC. Protein: CSVDPGGGRWETQYF. The chain uses TRBV29-1 and TRBJ2-5; D is possibly TRBD1 or TRBD2 (6 bases each). The CDR3 extends over 15 amino acids. In germline, CDR1 is SQVTM, CDR2 ANQGSEA. The V and J ends lost 6 bases and 5 bases respectively, with 22 bases between them.

The chain joins TRBV6-2 or TRBV6-3 to TRBJ2-5, with no clear D. V lost 4 bases to trimming and J lost 4 bases, with 10 bases between them. From germline, CDR1 is MNHEY and CDR2 SVGEGT. There are 13 residues in the CDR3. The CDR3 nucleotides are TGTGCCAGCAGTTTTGCAGGCGGAGAGACCCAGTACTTC. Residues: CASSFAGGETQYF.

This clonotype appeared a few times. V gene TRBV6-1 combines with J gene TRBJ1-1, with TRBD1 matching 9 bases. Germline trimming cut 6 bases from V and 3 bases from J; bases unmatched to any gene: 8. The germline V gene has CDR1 MNHNS and CDR2 SASEGT. The CDR3 covers 15 residues. The CDR3 bases are TGTGCCAGCAGCCTACAGACAGGGGGTTACACTGAAGCTTTCTTT. This translates into CASSLQTGGYTEAFF.